Following are 15 T cell receptor beta chains from one sample sequenced in a study of regulatory dendritic cells for organ transplantation. Data came from immunoSEQ multiplex PCR; TCRdb stores just in-frame clones and leaves some out. The sample contains roughly 28,000 clones, roughly 80% of which appear only once. Sequenced: naive CD4+ T cells from blood. Subset indicated: CD45RA+ naive T cells. These receptors all come from a human donor in good health.

V is TRBV4-2 and J is TRBJ1-4, with 8 bases that match TRBD1. V shed 4 bases and J 8 bases; nucleotides not matched to a gene: 12. Germline V lookup: CDR1 LGHNA, CDR2 YNFKEQ. CDR3 size: 16 residues. CDR3 in amino acids: CASSPTSQGAGEKLFF. In DNA, the CDR3 is TGTGCCAGCAGCCCCACTTCCCAGGGGGCGGGCGAAAAACTGTTTTTT.

J is TRBJ2-7 and V is TRBV5-4; the D gene is possibly TRBD1 (6 bases). The CDR3 contains 14 residues. Trimming removed 2 bases from V and 0 bases from J, with 9 bases in between. Germline CDR1 is SGHNT and CDR2 is YYREEE (reference sequence). In DNA form, the CDR3 reads TGTGCCAGCAGCTTTGACAGGTTCTCCTACGAGCAGTACTTC. Its protein is CASSFDRFSYEQYF.

In the case of this clone: At one boundary the junction diverges from the germline segment, which might be a read error. This chain links TRBV4-1 with TRBJ1-2; 7 bases align to TRBD1. Germline CDR1 reads MGHRA; CDR2 reads YSYEKL. This CDR3 is 15 amino acids long. CDR3 sequence (DNA): TGCGCCAGCAGCCAAGATCTCGGGGGACAGACGATTGTGGGCTTC. It specifies CASSQDLGGQTIVGF.

V usage is TRBV5-1 and J usage is TRBJ2-7; TRBD2 is a possible D gene (5 bases). V dropped 2 bases and J dropped 5 bases, with 17 bases sitting between them. From germline, CDR1 is SGHRS and CDR2 YFSETQ. The CDR3 totals 15 residues. CDR3 nucleotides: TGCGCCAGCAGCTTTGCGGCGGGCCTCCTCGACGAGCAGTACTTC. It yields the protein CASSFAAGLLDEQYF.

The chain combines TRBV5-4 with TRBJ1-1, with D possibly matching TRBD1 (5 bases). Per germline, CDR1 SGHNT and CDR2 YYREEE (reference sequence). This CDR3 spans 13 amino acids. Trimming pared 4 bases from V and 7 bases from J, leaving 14 bases between. The CDR3 spells CASSARGTVEAFF. Written as DNA, the CDR3 is TGTGCCAGCAGCGCGCGGGGCACAGTTGAAGCTTTCTTT.

V usage is TRBV5-8 and J usage is TRBJ2-5; 10 positions match TRBD1. This CDR3 has 15 residues. Germline CDR1 reads SGHTS; CDR2 reads YDEGEE. The J segment lost 2 bases and the V segment lost 7 bases, leaving 8 bases of the junction unmatched. CDR3 DNA sequence: TGTGCCAGCGGACCGGGACAGGGGACTCAAGAGACCCAGTACTTC. It codes for CASGPGQGTQETQYF.

The chain couples TRBV7-7 to TRBJ2-5; possible D gene TRBD1, 5 bases. V was cut by 5 bases and J by 1 base, with 8 bases left in between. This CDR3 is built from 13 residues. Germline CDR1 is SSHAT and CDR2 is FNYEAQ (reference sequence). The CDR3 region is CASSRDSQETQYF. The CDR3 region has the DNA TGTGCCAGCAGCCGAGACAGCCAAGAGACCCAGTACTTC.

J is TRBJ2-7 and V is TRBV4-2, with a possible D match to TRBD1 (6 bases). Germline values: CDR1 LGHNA, CDR2 YNFKEQ. The CDR3 has 13 residues. The V and J ends lost 5 bases and 3 bases respectively, with 11 bases between them. CDR3 residues: CASSSHRDYEQYF. CDR3 sequence (DNA): TGTGCCAGCAGCTCCCACAGGGACTACGAGCAGTACTTC.

The chain links TRBV5-4 to TRBJ1-2; no reliable D call. V was shortened by 4 bases and J by 2 bases, with 9 bases between the two germline ends. The CDR3 contains 13 residues. Germline CDR1 and CDR2: SGHNT and YYREEE (reference sequence). CDR3 sequence: CASSPRHNYGYTF. DNA for the CDR3: TGTGCCAGCAGCCCGCGACACAACTATGGCTACACCTTC. Full variable domain (remainder filled in from reference TRBV5-4 and TRBJ1-2): ETGVTQSPTHLIKTRGQQVTLRCSSQSGHNTVSWYQQALGQGPQFIFQYYREEENGRGNFPPRFSGLQFPNYSSELNVNALELDDSALYLCASSPRHNYGYTFGSGTRLTVV.

The chain recombines TRBV7-9 with TRBJ1-1, with a tentative D call TRBD1 (5 bases). Trimming pared 5 bases from V and 4 bases from J, leaving 8 bases between. This CDR3 spans 12 amino acids. The germline V gene has CDR1 SEHNR and CDR2 FQNEAQ (reference sequence). The CDR3 spells CASSPRVTEAFF. CDR3 in DNA: TGTGCCAGCAGCCCCAGGGTCACTGAAGCTTTCTTT.

The genes are TRBV6-6 and TRBJ1-1; D perhaps matches TRBD1 (5 bases). This CDR3 comprises 15 residues. The germline CDR1 and CDR2 sequences are MNHNY and SVGAGI (reference sequence). The V end lost 6 bases, the J end lost 0 bases, and 14 bases lay between the germline ends. The CDR3 bases are TGTGCCAGCAGCCAGGGATTCGTCATGAACACTGAAGCTTTCTTT. Translated, it gives CASSQGFVMNTEAFF.

The chain joins TRBV27 to TRBJ2-1; D might be TRBD2 (7 bases). Germline V CDR1 and CDR2: MNHEY, SMNVEV (reference sequence). Trimming removed 5 bases from V and 6 bases from J, with 14 bases in between. This CDR3 contains 14 residues. The CDR3 DNA reads TGTGCCAGCAGTCCGGCGGGGGCTAGCAATGAGCAGTTCTTC. Protein sequence: CASSPAGASNEQFF.

V is TRBV7-9 and J is TRBJ2-5, with 9 positions matching TRBD2. The germline gives CDR1 SEHNR, CDR2 FQNEAQ (reference sequence). The CDR3 consists of 16 residues. With 0 bases clipped from V and 1 base from J, the junction kept 3 bases outside the gene matches. This CDR3 reads CASSLAPRGGQETQYF. CDR3 bases: TGTGCCAGCAGCTTAGCACCGCGGGGGGGCCAAGAGACCCAGTACTTC.

The rearrangement links TRBV5-1 to TRBJ2-5, with D possibly being TRBD1 (6 bases). CDR3 length equals 14 residues. Trimming removed 2 bases at V and 3 bases at J, with 11 bases between. Germline-derived CDR1 and CDR2 are SGHRS and YFSETQ. The CDR3 spells CASSLQGSEETQYF. For the CDR3, the DNA is TGCGCCAGCAGCTTACAGGGTAGCGAAGAGACCCAGTACTTC.

The table lists this clone with a few counts. The chain uses TRBV5-1 and TRBJ1-5; TRBD1 might be the D (6 bases). The V and J ends lost 0 bases and 2 bases respectively, with 9 bases between them. The CDR3 loop spans 15 amino acids. Germline CDR1 reads SGHRS; CDR2 reads YFSETQ. The CDR3 here is CASSLEGGGNQPQHF. DNA of the CDR3: TGCGCCAGCAGCTTGGAAGGGGGGGGCAATCAGCCCCAGCATTTT. The variable domain in full, with the rest retrieved from reference TRBV5-1 and TRBJ1-5, is KAGVTQTPRYLIKTRGQQVTLSCSPISGHRSVSWYQQTPGQGLQFLFEYFSETQRNKGNFPGRFSGRQFSNSRSEMNVSTLELGDSALYLCASSLEGGGNQPQHFGDGTRLSIL.